The present TCR beta chain was sequenced within a study of shared clonotypes between healthy human individuals. The study's findings and limits: Researchers found naive subsets generally carried larger estimated richness than memory subsets.

As concerns this clone: Its antigen is still unknown.

All of the donors resided in Nashville, Tennessee, and each was a Caucasian adult. The authors divided CD4+ cells into CD45RA+ naive and CD45RA-negative memory subsets. The ends were cut back, 2 bases at V and 3 bases at J, with 11 bases in the middle. The germline gives CDR1 MNHEY, CDR2 SVGAGI. The CDR3 extends over 14 amino acids. Sorted-subset replicate PCR reactions contained 200 ng DNA, corresponding to about 30,000 T cell genomes. This table comes from immunoSEQ multiplex PCR, and its TCRdb copy is limited to in-frame clones, with some not included. The repertoire consists of about 340,000 clones, with more than 60% occurring once and the leading ten covering more than 9%.

The chain carries TRBV6-5 and TRBJ2-7; maybe TRBD1 (6 bases). This TCR came from a man younger than 40 in good health. The specimen was memory CD4+ T cells sorted from blood. Subset in this sample: CD45RA-negative fraction. The DNA of the CDR3 is TGTGCCAGCAGTTACGGGACATTGGGCTACGAGCAGTACTTC. This sequence encodes CASSYGTLGYEQYF.